Following are 17 T cell receptor beta chains from one sample sequenced in a study of regulatory T cells in long-lasting Graves disease. With iRepertoire HTBI primers and Arm-PCR of CDR3 regions, TCR beta libraries were built. Each CDR3 protein gets one entry after TCRdb re-called the multiplex PCR reads with MiXCR. The sample includes hundreds of thousands of distinct CDR3 sequences, approximately 29% seen only once; the top ten take 40% to 50%. The time point is: persistent/refractory GD, antithyroid drugs over 5 years with positive TRAb. The TCR library used RNA extracted from PBMCs. The material sequenced was peripheral blood mononuclear cells (PBMCs), taken when the disease was refractory, from a patient treated with antithyroid drugs. These receptors were taken from a female donor with Graves disease.

The rearrangement links TRBV11-2 to TRBJ1-3; D uncertain. Germline-derived CDR1 and CDR2 are SGHAT and FQNNGV. The V gene lost 3 bases and the J gene lost 8 bases, with 20 bases spanning the gap. This CDR3 spans 16 amino acids. The chain's CDR3 is CASSLGRSGREHTIYF. CDR3 sequence (DNA): TGTGCCAGCAGCTTGGGTCGATCTGGAAGGGAACACACCATATATTTT.

A word on this clonotype: A much larger clone lies a single base off, so this may be a read error. The chain joins TRBV7-6 to TRBJ1-4; 9 positions agree with TRBD1. CDR1 and CDR2 (germline): SGHVS, FNYEAQ. CDR3 size: 14 residues. The DNA for the CDR3 is TGTGCCGGCAGACCGGGACAGGGTGGCGAAAAACTGTTTTTT. This translates into CAGRPGQGGEKLFF.

This chain links TRBV9 with TRBJ2-2; D assignment may be TRBD1 or TRBD2 (5 bases each). Trimming shortened V by 2 bases and J by 0 bases, and 8 bases separated the two germline ends. This CDR3 contains 15 residues. Germline CDR1 reads SGDLS; CDR2 reads YYNGEE. CDR3 residues: CASSVGTTNTGELFF. Written as DNA, the CDR3 is TGTGCCAGCAGCGTGGGGACGACGAACACCGGGGAGCTGTTTTTT.

This clonotype showed up just a few times. The chain employs TRBV30 and TRBJ1-2; no reliable D call. From germline, CDR1 is GTSNPN and CDR2 SVGIG (reference sequence). The CDR3 contains 15 residues. The V end was cut by 8 bases, the J end by 1 base, with 20 bases between. CDR3 coding DNA: TGTGCCCACGGCGGGCTACGGGGATTTAACTATGGCTACACCTTC. Translating gives CAHGGLRGFNYGYTF.

This sequence joins TRBV27 and TRBJ1-1; the match to TRBD1 covers 7 bases. The CDR3 extends over 17 amino acids. V lost 6 bases to trimming and J lost 1 base; unmatched junction nucleotides: 14. In germline, CDR1 is MNHEY, CDR2 SMNVEV (reference sequence). The CDR3 DNA reads TGTGCCAGCAGCCAGGACAGGCAAGGGGAAAGGAACACTGAAGCTTTCTTT. This gives the protein CASSQDRQGERNTEAFF.

This clonotype was seen at least ten times. V gene TRBV12-3 or TRBV12-4 combines with J gene TRBJ2-6, with D perhaps TRBD1 (6 bases). The V gene lost 2 bases and the J gene lost 4 bases, with 9 bases spanning the gap. The CDR3 extends over 15 amino acids. This CDR3 reads CASSLQGYGANVLTF. The DNA of the CDR3 is TGTGCCAGCAGTTTACAGGGGTACGGGGCCAACGTCCTGACTTTC.

In regard to this clonotype: It may be a read error: a sequence one base away is much more abundant. Since no conserved phenylalanine or tryptophan closes the CDR3, a read error is the likely cause. The rearrangement links TRBV28 to TRBJ1-1; no reliable D call. Germline loops: CDR1 MDHEN, CDR2 SYDVKM. The CDR3 extends over 14 amino acids. V was cut by 6 bases and J by 6 bases, with 17 bases left in between. CDR3 DNA: TGTGCCAGCAGCAAGTCCCATTTATTGGCTGAAGCTTTCCTT. Protein sequence: CASSKSHLLAEAFL.

The chain links TRBV5-6 to TRBJ2-7; TRBD1 or TRBD2 may be the D gene (6 bases each). CDR1 is SGHDT, CDR2 YYEEEE, per germline. V lost 2 bases and J lost 6, with 15 bases in between. The CDR3 has 14 amino acids. CDR3 in amino acids: CASSFEEGVGEQYF. Here the CDR3 DNA reads TGTGCCAGCAGCTTTGAGGAGGGGGTCGGCGAGCAGTACTTC.

This clonotype showed up just a few times. This chain links TRBV2 with TRBJ1-1, with TRBD1 matching 7 bases. The CDR3 length is 12 residues. V shed 6 bases, J shed 8 bases, and the junction held 6 bases outside the gene matches. Germline V CDR1 and CDR2: SNHLY, FYNNEI. CDR3 amino acids: CASRGGASEAFF. The CDR3 DNA reads as TGTGCCAGCAGAGGGGGCGCCTCCGAAGCTTTCTTT. The complete variable domain, with remaining parts taken from reference TRBV2 and TRBJ1-1, reads EPEVTQTPSHQVTQMGQEVILRCVPISNHLYFYWYRQILGQKVEFLVSFYNNEISEKSEIFDDQFSVERPDGSNFTLKIRSTKLEDSAMYFCASRGGASEAFFGQGTRLTVV.

V is TRBV6-2 or TRBV6-3 and J is TRBJ1-2; 7 positions match TRBD1. The CDR3 sequence is 14 residues long. V was pared by 6 bases and J by 4 bases, with 8 bases of the junction left unmatched. Germline V CDR1 and CDR2: MNHEY, SVGEGT. The CDR3 DNA sequence: TGTGCCAGCAGCCCCCGGGACAGTACCTATGGCTACACCTTC. Translating it yields CASSPRDSTYGYTF.

The table lists this clonotype with many counts. The chain employs TRBV11-2 and TRBJ1-1, with unresolved D. Between the trimmed V and J ends, which lost 5 bases and 0 bases, there was a span of 10 bases. The germline gives CDR1 SGHAT, CDR2 FQNNGV. The CDR3 covers 14 residues. The CDR3 DNA reads TGTGCCAGCAGCCTCCCCGGGGTGAACACTGAAGCTTTCTTT. It is translated as CASSLPGVNTEAFF.

This clonotype was seen more than once but under ten times. The genes are TRBV5-6 and TRBJ1-1; weak D call: TRBD1 (5 bases). The germline V gene encodes CDR1 SGHDT and CDR2 YYEEEE. The CDR3 consists of 14 residues. Deletions cut 4 bases from V and 4 bases from J, with 14 bases between. The chain's CDR3 is CASSLRAVPTEAFF. DNA for the CDR3: TGTGCCAGCAGCCTCAGGGCGGTGCCCACTGAAGCTTTCTTT.

This clonotype has at least ten counts. V is TRBV6-5 and J is TRBJ2-7, with no clear D. The germline gives CDR1 MNHEY, CDR2 SVGAGI. The CDR3 runs to 17 residues. V lost 0 bases, J lost 0 bases, and 15 bases lay in between. CDR3 DNA sequence: TGTGCCAGCAGTTACTCTTCATCCCGGACCAGCTCCTACGAGCAGTACTTC. It codes for CASSYSSSRTSSYEQYF.

In its sample, this clonotype was seen a few times. The chain has TRBV29-1 and TRBJ2-2; D call uncertain. The CDR3 is made up of 13 amino acids. The germline V gene has CDR1 SQVTM and CDR2 ANQGSEA. Trimming shortened V by 3 bases and J by 0 bases, and 5 bases separated the two germline ends. CDR3 region: CSVDPANTGELFF. DNA for the CDR3: TGCAGCGTTGACCCAGCGAACACCGGGGAGCTGTTTTTT.

The chain combines TRBV6-1 with TRBJ1-6; D not certain. Germline V gene sequence: CDR1 MNHNS, CDR2 SASEGT. The length of the CDR3 is 17 residues. Trimming cost V 1 base and J 2 bases, with 12 bases left between them. The chain's CDR3 is CASSEGVMMPYNSPLHF. The CDR3 nucleotides are TGTGCCAGCAGTGAAGGCGTGATGATGCCCTATAATTCACCCCTCCACTTT.

DNA for the CDR3: TGTGCCAGTAGTCCCCCGGGTGTTCAGCCCCAGCATTTT. Amino acids: CASSPPGVQPQHF. This sequence joins TRBV19 and TRBJ1-5; D remains unclear. Trimming left V 5 bases short and J 6 bases short, with 11 bases between. Looked up from germline, CDR1 is LNHDA and CDR2 is SQIVND (reference sequence). This CDR3 comprises 13 residues.

Here the CDR3 DNA reads TGTGCCAGCAGTCCCCGTCAGACTAGCGGGAACTACAATGAGCAGTTCTTC. Its translation is CASSPRQTSGNYNEQFF. J is TRBJ2-1 and V is TRBV6-4; 11 bases map to TRBD2. Unmatched junction bases numbered 9, after V lost 5 bases and J lost 3 bases. The CDR3 extends over 17 amino acids. Germline loops: CDR1 MRHNA, CDR2 SNTAGT.